These T cell receptor beta chains were read from a single sample in a study of cytomegalovirus exposure and HLA in healthy donors. Some clones are missing from TCRdb's copy, which holds only in-frame ones; the method was immunoSEQ multiplex PCR. The repertoire holds about 150,000 clones, about 84% seen once, with around 5.6% in the top ten. The specimen was PBMCs. Receptors originate from a woman in her thirties or forties in good health and CMV-seropositive. Both conserved end residues are part of each CDR3. A D gene is named only where the DNA matches it firmly. Size values are once, few and many counts, or a class for expanded clones, and some rows have none.

V gene	D gene	clone size	J gene	CDR3 DNA	CDR3 protein
TRBV30	-	-	TRBJ1-2	TGTGCCTGGAGGCGTCAGGGGACCAACTATGGCTACACCTTC	CAWRRQGTNYGYTF
TRBV5-4	-	-	TRBJ1-1	TGTGCCAGCAGCTTTCCACTGGGAGGAGGCACTGAAGCTTTCTTT	CASSFPLGGGTEAFF
TRBV7-9	-	-	TRBJ1-1	TGTGCCAGCAGCTTATTAGGCAGGGCCCCGAACACTGAAGCTTTCTTT	CASSLLGRAPNTEAFF
TRBV11-2	-	-	TRBJ2-3	TGTGCCAGCAGCCGGGACTGGAGCACAGATACGCAGTATTTT	CASSRDWSTDTQYF
TRBV29-1	TRBD1	-	TRBJ1-2	TGCAGCGTTGAGGGGAACAGGGACAGGGGGTACTATGGCTATACCTTC	CSVEGNRDRGYYGYTF
TRBV5-6	-	few	TRBJ2-2	TGTGCCAGCAGCGCAACAGGGACACGAGGCACCGGGGAGCTGTTTTTT	CASSATGTRGTGELFF
TRBV6-5	TRBD2	-	TRBJ2-7	TGTGCCAGCAGTCGGACTAGCGGGACGTACGAGCAGTACTTC	CASSRTSGTYEQYF
TRBV2	TRBD1	-	TRBJ2-6	TGTGCCAGTTCAAACCCCGGGACAGGGTCTGGGGCCAACGTCCTGACTTTC	CASSNPGTGSGANVLTF
TRBV5-1	TRBD1	-	TRBJ1-5	TGCGCCAGCAGCTTGGGTGGGACAGGCGGGCAGCCCCAGCATTTT	CASSLGGTGGQPQHF
TRBV5-1	-	-	TRBJ2-5	TGCGCCAGCAGCTCGTCCAGGGGTGGAGAGACCCAGTACTTC	CASSSSRGGETQYF
TRBV29-1	TRBD2	-	TRBJ2-7	TGCAGCGTTGGGGCCGGGGGGATGGCGTACGAGCAGTACTTC	CSVGAGGMAYEQYF
TRBV7-9	TRBD1	-	TRBJ1-1	TGTGCCAGCAGCGGGGGACAGGGATCTGTGAACACTGAAGCTTTCTTT	CASSGGQGSVNTEAFF
TRBV30	-	-	TRBJ1-2	TGTGCCTCCGAACGGGGACAACGTAACTATGGCTACACCTTC	CASERGQRNYGYTF
TRBV5-1	TRBD2	-	TRBJ2-1	TGCGCCAGCAGCAGGCTAGCGGGAGGCCAGGGGAACAATGAGCAGTTCTTC	CASSRLAGGQGNNEQFF
TRBV9	TRBD1	-	TRBJ2-7	TGTGCCAGCAGCGCGACAGGGGGTACGAACGAGCAGTACTTC	CASSATGGTNEQYF
TRBV5-1	-	-	TRBJ1-1	TGCGCCAGCAGCTTGGCGGCAGGGAACACTGAAGCTTTCTTT	CASSLAAGNTEAFF
TRBV30	-	-	TRBJ2-1	TGTGCCTGGAGTGGTGCTGCTGGGGGCGCTTACAATGAGCAGTTCTTC	CAWSGAAGGAYNEQFF
TRBV6-6	-	once	TRBJ2-1	TGTGCCAGCAGTCGCTACTCCTACAATGAGCAGTTCTTC	CASSRYSYNEQFF
TRBV7-2	-	-	TRBJ1-1	TGTGCCAGCAGCTTCGGGGGAATGAACACTGAAGCTTTCTTT	CASSFGGMNTEAFF
TRBV30	-	-	TRBJ2-7	TGTGCCTGGAGCGTTAGGGGCAGCTCCTACGAGCAGTACTTC	CAWSVRGSSYEQYF
TRBV7-9	TRBD1	-	TRBJ2-5	TGTGCCAGCAGCAGCCGCCGGGACAGCGAAGAGACCCAGTACTTC	CASSSRRDSEETQYF
TRBV9	-	-	TRBJ2-7	TGTGCCAGCAGCGTAACTAGCTCAGGGTACGAGCAGTACTTC	CASSVTSSGYEQYF
TRBV19	TRBD1	-	TRBJ2-7	TGTGCCAGTAGTAGAAGACAGGGGAGCTACGAGCAGTACTTC	CASSRRQGSYEQYF
TRBV30	-	once	TRBJ1-1	TGTGCCTGGAGTGTACGATCGGGGGGTAGGATTGCCACTGAAGCTTTCTTT	CAWSVRSGGRIATEAFF
TRBV7-7	TRBD2	-	TRBJ2-2	TGTGCCAGCAGCTTAGCGCGGGGCGGGAGGAGAACCGGGGAGCTGTTTTTT	CASSLARGGRRTGELFF
TRBV6-1	-	-	TRBJ2-7	TGTGCCAGCAGCCCGTCCGGGTCGGCCTACGAGCAGTACTTC	CASSPSGSAYEQYF
TRBV5-4	TRBD2	-	TRBJ2-1	TGTGCCAGCAGGATTTCAGCGGGAGGGTTCAATGAGCAGTTCTTC	CASRISAGGFNEQFF
TRBV28	-	-	TRBJ1-5	TGTGCCAGCAGTTTTCGTCCAGAATCTTCTAATCAGCCCCAGCATTTT	CASSFRPESSNQPQHF
TRBV10-2	TRBD1	-	TRBJ1-2	TGCGCCAGCAGGACAGGGGATAACTATGGCTACACCTTC	CASRTGDNYGYTF
TRBV5-6	-	-	TRBJ2-7	TGTGCCAGCAGCTTGGGGGGCTGGGTATACGAGCAGTACTTC	CASSLGGWVYEQYF
TRBV13	-	-	TRBJ2-2	TGTGCCAGCAGCTTAGCGGACTACACCGGGGAGCTGTTTTTT	CASSLADYTGELFF